Below, 17 T cell receptor beta chains from the same sample are listed, as sequenced in a study of T cells in localized non-small cell lung cancer. TCRdb keeps only in-frame clones here, not all; method: immunoSEQ multiplex PCR. The sample shows about 28,000 clones, about four fifths of them seen only once. The input for sequencing was peripheral blood mononuclear cells, taken before any cancer treatment. Receptors were obtained from a man aged 40 to 75 with stage III lung adenocarcinoma.

The chain recombines TRBV7-9 with TRBJ2-5, with 9 bases that match TRBD2. Trimming cost V 5 bases and J 1 base; bases outside gene matches: 8. This CDR3 spans 16 amino acids. The V gene's germline CDR1 is SEHNR and CDR2 FQNEAQ (reference sequence). The CDR3 DNA reads as TGTGCCAGCAGCCATGGGGCTAGCGGGGCCCAAGAGACCCAGTACTTC. Amino acid sequence: CASSHGASGAQETQYF.

V and J are TRBV18 and TRBJ2-5; TRBD2 matches 14 bases. The V segment lost 3 bases and the J segment 1 base; nucleotides outside the gene matches: 13. The CDR3 spans 20 residues. Germline V gene sequence: CDR1 KGHSH, CDR2 LQKENI. CDR3 loop: CASSPFTGTSGRGSQETQYF. For the CDR3, the DNA is TGTGCCAGCTCACCCTTCACCGGGACTAGCGGGAGAGGATCCCAAGAGACCCAGTACTTC.

The V gene is TRBV6-5, the J gene TRBJ2-1; 10 nucleotides agree with TRBD2. The trim removed 6 bases at V and 6 bases at J, leaving 8 bases unmatched. Germline assignment: CDR1 MNHEY and CDR2 SVGAGI. This CDR3 comprises 15 residues. CDR3: CASSQTGLAANEQFF. The DNA of the CDR3 is TGTGCCAGCAGCCAAACCGGACTAGCGGCCAATGAGCAGTTCTTC.

The chain couples TRBV28 to TRBJ1-5, with D hard to call. Between the trimmed V and J ends, which lost 5 bases and 9 bases, there was a span of 8 bases. Germline V CDR1 and CDR2: MDHEN, SYDVKM. This CDR3 is built from 11 residues. CDR3 sequence reads: CASSDERPQHF. CDR3 sequence (DNA): TGTGCCAGCAGTGACGAACGGCCCCAGCATTTT. Full variable domain (rest looked up from reference TRBV28 and TRBJ1-5): DVKVTQSSRYLVKRTGEKVFLECVQDMDHENMFWYRQDPGLGLRLIYFSYDVKMKEKGDIPEGYSVSREKKERFSLILESASTNQTSMYLCASSDERPQHFGDGTRLSIL.

The chain is built from TRBV19 and TRBJ2-1, with D perhaps matching TRBD2 (6 bases). Looked up from germline, CDR1 is LNHDA and CDR2 is SQIVND (reference sequence). Trimming took 0 bases from V and 4 from J, leaving 19 bases between them. The CDR3 loop spans 18 amino acids. CDR3 sequence (DNA): TGTGCCAGTAGTATAGATCCCTGGGCGGGACTCCGATACAATGAGCAGTTCTTC. This translates into CASSIDPWAGLRYNEQFF.

DNA for the CDR3: TGCAGCGCCGTCCTGACAGGGGGTGAAACTGAAGCTTTCTTT. Translated, it gives CSAVLTGGETEAFF. V usage is TRBV29-1 and J usage is TRBJ1-1; TRBD1 matches at 9 bases. With V trimmed by 7 bases and J by 5 bases, 11 bases remained unmatched. Germline CDR1 and CDR2: SQVTM and ANQGSEA. CDR3 size: 14 residues.

This clone occurred once. The chain couples TRBV6-1 to TRBJ1-2; no firm D call. The CDR3 extends over 13 amino acids. Germline CDR1 and CDR2: MNHNS and SASEGT. The V end was cut by 6 bases, the J end by 7 bases, with 15 bases between. CDR3 loop: CASSSRRAFGYTF. DNA of the CDR3: TGTGCCAGCAGCAGCCGTCGGGCGTTTGGCTACACCTTC.

The chain carries TRBV11-2 and TRBJ2-3; D is undetermined. The V end was cut by 1 base, the J end by 2 bases, with 7 bases between. Germline V lookup: CDR1 SGHAT, CDR2 FQNNGV. There are 14 residues in the CDR3. CDR3 sequence: CASSLGFNTDTQYF. The CDR3 region has the DNA TGTGCCAGCAGCTTAGGATTCAACACAGATACGCAGTATTTT.

The chain employs TRBV29-1 and TRBJ2-5, with D possibly TRBD2 on 5 matching bases. The CDR3 runs 15 residues. Trimming left V 0 bases short and J 2 bases short, with 13 bases between. Germline V gene lookup returns CDR1 SQVTM and CDR2 ANQGSEA. CDR3 bases: TGCAGCGTTGAAGATCGAGGGAGAGGGCAAGAGACCCAGTACTTC. It specifies CSVEDRGRGQETQYF. The variable domain in full, completed from reference TRBV29-1 and TRBJ2-5, reads SAVISQKPSRDICQRGTSLTIQCQVDSQVTMMFWYRQQPGQSLTLIATANQGSEATYESGFVIDKFPISRPNLTFSTLTVSNMSPEDSSIYLCSVEDRGRGQETQYFGPGTRLLVL.

The rearrangement links TRBV2 to TRBJ1-5, with 7 nucleotides matching TRBD1. Germline-derived CDR1 and CDR2 are SNHLY and FYNNEI. This CDR3 region has 16 residues. V gave up 2 bases and J gave up 7 bases; unmatched junction bases: 11. CDR3 amino acids: CASSEQGGAGGQPQHF. The CDR3 DNA sequence: TGTGCCAGCAGTGAACAGGGGGGGGCAGGGGGACAGCCCCAGCATTTT.

This clone turned up a few times. The rearrangement joins TRBV27 to TRBJ1-4; no reliable D call. The V and J ends lost 0 bases and 3 bases respectively, with 8 bases between them. Germline V gene sequence: CDR1 MNHEY, CDR2 SMNVEV (reference sequence). This CDR3 contains 15 residues. The CDR3 reads CASSLSGYPNEKLFF. DNA for the CDR3: TGTGCCAGCAGTTTATCCGGGTACCCTAATGAAAAACTGTTTTTT.

The V and J genes are TRBV30 and TRBJ2-7; TRBD2 is a possible D gene (6 bases). Germline V gene sequence: CDR1 GTSNPN, CDR2 SVGIG (reference sequence). The germline V and J ends were trimmed by 5 bases and 10 bases, with 15 bases remaining between them. The CDR3 has 11 residues. CDR3 in DNA: TGTGCCTGGGGAAAGCGGGTGGAACAGTACTTC. Amino acid sequence: CAWGKRVEQYF.

This clone was seen only once. The gene calls are TRBV5-1 and TRBJ1-2; TRBD1 matches at 7 bases. V shed 4 bases, J shed 2 bases, and the junction held 8 bases outside the gene matches. The CDR3 totals 15 residues. Germline V gene data show CDR1 as SGHRS and CDR2 as YFSETQ. The chain's CDR3 is CASSLPQGVNYGYTF. The CDR3 DNA reads TGCGCCAGCAGCCTTCCCCAGGGGGTAAACTATGGCTACACCTTC.

The gene calls are TRBV5-1 and TRBJ2-2; D is undetermined. The CDR3 sequence is 16 residues long. Trimming took 0 bases from V and 0 from J, leaving 9 bases between them. The germline CDR1 and CDR2 sequences are SGHRS and YFSETQ. The CDR3 DNA reads as TGCGCCAGCAGCTTGGGCCAGAATGCGAACACCGGGGAGCTGTTTTTT. Residues: CASSLGQNANTGELFF.

The chain uses TRBV19 and TRBJ1-1; D uncertain. V lost 6 bases to trimming and J lost 5 bases, with 13 bases between them. This CDR3 spans 13 amino acids. The V gene's germline CDR1 is LNHDA and CDR2 SQIVND (reference sequence). The CDR3 sequence: CASSTPRRTEAFF. In DNA form, the CDR3 reads TGTGCCAGTAGCACCCCCCGGAGAACTGAAGCTTTCTTT.

This chain uses TRBV2 with TRBJ2-3; possible D gene TRBD2, 5 bases. Germline CDR1 SNHLY, CDR2 FYNNEI. The CDR3 has 15 residues. Trimming took 7 bases from V and 0 from J, leaving 14 bases between them. The CDR3 reads CASMRGQASTDTQYF. DNA for the CDR3: TGTGCCAGCATGAGAGGGCAGGCTAGCACAGATACGCAGTATTTT.

CDR3 protein: CASSPRRPSNTGELFF. The CDR3 coding sequence is TGTGCCAGCAGCCCTCGGCGTCCGTCGAACACCGGGGAGCTGTTTTTT. This chain uses TRBV7-8 with TRBJ2-2; D is uncertain. V lost 5 bases and J lost 0, with 13 bases in between. Looked up from germline, CDR1 is SGHVS and CDR2 is FQNEAQ. The CDR3 is 16 amino acids.